Below are 29 T cell receptor beta chains sequenced from a single sample in a study of T cell responses to AZD1222 COVID-19 vaccine. Profiling relied on immunoSEQ multiplex PCR, and the TCRdb table lists in-frame clones only, not all of them. Among 120,000 or so clones listed, approximately 94% were seen once. Here the sequenced sample was peripheral blood, taken 28 days after the second AZD1222 dose. The receptors were sampled from an adult who received the AZD1222 COVID-19 vaccine.

The rearrangement joins TRBV29-1 to TRBJ2-7; D possibly corresponds to TRBD1 (5 bases). The CDR3 sequence is 12 residues long. The germline CDR1 and CDR2 sequences are SQVTM and ANQGSEA. Trimming left V 3 bases short and J 5 bases short, with 11 bases between. CDR3 residues: CSVDGRANEQYF. In nucleotides, the CDR3 is TGCAGCGTTGATGGCAGGGCCAACGAGCAGTACTTC.

The count of this clone is one. V gene TRBV18 combines with J gene TRBJ2-2, with TRBD1 as a possible D gene (5 bases). With 4 bases removed from V and 0 bases from J, the gap between germline ends came to 9 bases. The CDR3 runs 15 residues. The germline V gene encodes CDR1 KGHSH and CDR2 LQKENI. The CDR3 DNA reads TGTGCCAGCTCACTTGTGACAGCGAACACCGGGGAGCTGTTTTTT. Residues: CASSLVTANTGELFF.

The chain employs TRBV5-4 and TRBJ1-4, with D uncertain. There are 14 residues in the CDR3. Trimming shortened V by 2 bases and J by 0 bases, and 5 bases separated the two germline ends. CDR1 and CDR2 (germline): SGHNT, YYREEE (reference sequence). The DNA of the CDR3 is TGTGCCAGCAGCTTAGACGCAACTAATGAAAAACTGTTTTTT. Translated, it gives CASSLDATNEKLFF.

This clone showed up just once. This rearrangement joins TRBV6-2 or TRBV6-3 to TRBJ1-5, with D possibly matching TRBD1 (5 bases). CDR3 length equals 14 residues. V gave up 4 bases and J gave up 8 bases, with 15 bases separating them. Germline V CDR1 and CDR2: MNHEY, SVGEGT. The CDR3 bases are TGTGCCAGCAGTTCCCGGGACGGCACAGAGCCCCAGCATTTT. This sequence encodes CASSSRDGTEPQHF.

The J gene is TRBJ2-5, the V gene TRBV15, with D perhaps assigned TRBD1 or TRBD2 (5 bases each). The CDR3 is made up of 17 amino acids. The V gene's germline CDR1 is LNHNV and CDR2 YYDKDF (reference sequence). Trimming cost V 0 bases and J 1 base, with 15 bases left between them. The CDR3 nucleotides are TGTGCCACCAGCAGAGATGTGATTTGGGGGTTCCAAGAGACCCAGTACTTC. This gives the protein CATSRDVIWGFQETQYF.

The CDR3 sequence: CATLPGGGVAEAFF. DNA of the CDR3: TGTGCCACCCTCCCAGGGGGCGGGGTCGCTGAAGCTTTCTTT. The V gene is TRBV6-5, the J gene TRBJ1-1; 8 bases line up with TRBD1. The CDR3 spans 14 residues. V lost 10 bases, J lost 6 bases, and 13 bases stayed unmatched. Germline CDR1 MNHEY, CDR2 SVGAGI.

The chain links TRBV7-9 to TRBJ1-4, with a weak D call TRBD1 (6 bases). The CDR3 covers 16 residues. V gave up 8 bases and J gave up 0 bases, with 16 bases separating them. Looked up from germline, CDR1 is SEHNR and CDR2 is FQNEAQ (reference sequence). The CDR3 DNA reads as TGTGCCAGCGGGGGCAGGGGATTTGCAACTAATGAAAAACTGTTTTTT. Its protein product is CASGGRGFATNEKLFF.

V gene TRBV29-1 combines with J gene TRBJ2-7; no definite D call. The CDR3 is 15 amino acids. Trimming took off 1 base at V and 2 bases at J, with 15 bases between the two ends. Germline V gene lookup returns CDR1 SQVTM and CDR2 ANQGSEA. CDR3 sequence reads: CSVEGTENGAYEQYF. The CDR3 DNA sequence: TGCAGCGTTGAAGGGACCGAAAACGGTGCCTACGAGCAGTACTTC.

This rearrangement joins TRBV4-3 to TRBJ2-3, with D unresolved. Trimming removed 3 bases at V and 1 base at J, with 14 bases between. Germline V gene sequence: CDR1 LGHNA, CDR2 YSLEER. This CDR3 contains 16 residues. CDR3 DNA sequence: TGCGCCAGCAGCCACCACGCCCCCTCTGGCACAGATACGCAGTATTTT. Protein product: CASSHHAPSGTDTQYF.

The chain couples TRBV10-3 to TRBJ1-1; maybe TRBD1 (6 bases). Trimming shortened V by 4 bases and J by 0 bases, and 9 bases separated the two germline ends. Germline CDR1 reads ENHRY; CDR2 reads SYGVKD. The CDR3 runs 14 residues. CDR3 sequence reads: CAISGDNLNTEAFF. DNA for the CDR3: TGTGCCATCAGTGGGGACAATTTGAACACTGAAGCTTTCTTT.

CDR3 residues: CASSLAGGLWNEQFF. The CDR3 DNA is TGTGCCAGCAGCCTAGCGGGGGGGCTCTGGAATGAGCAGTTCTTC. The V call is TRBV11-3, the J call TRBJ2-1; TRBD2 aligns across 12 bases. Germline trimming cut 5 bases from V and 7 bases from J; bases unmatched to any gene: 6. The CDR3 spans 15 residues. Germline CDR1 SGHNT, CDR2 YENEEA.

This clone was seen once. The V gene is TRBV9, the J gene TRBJ2-1; 10 bases are a match to TRBD2. Germline CDR1 and CDR2: SGDLS and YYNGEE. The V segment lost 2 bases and the J segment 8 bases; nucleotides outside the gene matches: 10. The CDR3 spans 16 residues. The CDR3 region has the DNA TGTGCCAGCAGCGTTGAGAGCGGGGGGGCAGGGGATGAGCAGTTCTTC. Its translation is CASSVESGGAGDEQFF.

The chain employs TRBV6-5 and TRBJ2-1; 9 bases map to TRBD1. Looked up from germline, CDR1 is MNHEY and CDR2 is SVGAGI. The CDR3 has 14 amino acids. The V and J ends lost 7 bases and 6 bases, in that order; junction bases with no gene match: 7. CDR3 in amino acids: CASNLLTGGNEQFF. DNA of the CDR3: TGTGCCAGCAACTTACTGACAGGGGGCAATGAGCAGTTCTTC.

CDR3 amino acids: CASSQEWGAAESIAVGYTF. The CDR3 nucleotides read TGCGCCAGCAGCCAAGAATGGGGGGCAGCGGAGTCCATAGCAGTCGGCTACACCTTC. V gene TRBV4-3 combines with J gene TRBJ1-2; the D gene is possibly TRBD1 (6 bases). In germline, CDR1 is LGHNA, CDR2 YSLEER. The germline V and J ends were trimmed by 0 bases and 8 bases, with 28 bases remaining between them. CDR3 length equals 19 residues.

V and J are TRBV30 and TRBJ2-7; 7 nucleotides agree with TRBD2. V lost 6 bases to trimming and J lost 0 bases; unmatched junction nucleotides: 8. Germline V gives CDR1 GTSNPN, CDR2 SVGIG (reference sequence). This CDR3 spans 14 amino acids. CDR3 protein: CACYEAGVSYEQYF. CDR3 sequence (DNA): TGTGCCTGTTATGAGGCGGGAGTCTCCTACGAGCAGTACTTC.

The gene calls are TRBV7-9 and TRBJ2-1; the match to TRBD1 covers 12 bases. The CDR3 sequence is 18 residues long. V lost 5 bases, J lost 3 bases, and 11 bases stayed unmatched. Per the germline V gene, CDR1 is SEHNR and CDR2 is FQNEAQ (reference sequence). The CDR3 nucleotides are TGTGCCAGCAGCCAAGGGACAGGGGGCGAAAGAATCTACAATGAGCAGTTCTTC. Residues: CASSQGTGGERIYNEQFF.

Only a few counts were recorded for this clone. V is TRBV7-2 and J is TRBJ1-5; D uncertain. The germline gives CDR1 SGHTA, CDR2 FQGNSA. With 2 bases removed from V and 5 bases from J, the gap between germline ends came to 10 bases. The CDR3 contains 14 residues. The CDR3 protein is CASSLRWRDQPQHF. DNA for the CDR3: TGTGCCAGCAGCTTAAGGTGGCGAGATCAGCCCCAGCATTTT.

The gene calls are TRBV5-8 and TRBJ1-6; D is perhaps TRBD1 (6 bases). With 4 bases removed from V and 0 bases from J, the gap between germline ends came to 11 bases. Germline V lookup: CDR1 SGHTS, CDR2 YDEGEE. This CDR3 has 16 amino acids. The CDR3 region is CASSDGQSSYNSPLHF. CDR3 sequence (DNA): TGTGCCAGCAGCGACGGACAGAGCTCCTATAATTCACCCCTCCACTTT.

The CDR3 sequence is CASGAGTGGFSGYTF. The CDR3, as DNA: TGTGCCAGCGGCGCCGGGACAGGGGGATTCAGTGGCTACACCTTC. This chain joins TRBV6-5 and TRBJ1-2; 11 bases are shared with TRBD1. Unmatched junction bases numbered 12, after V lost 8 bases and J lost 7 bases. Per germline, CDR1 MNHEY and CDR2 SVGAGI. This CDR3 region has 15 residues.

This rearrangement joins TRBV15 to TRBJ2-2; 7 bases are a match to TRBD1. The CDR3 has 16 amino acids. V lost 0 bases and J lost 0; bases outside the gene matches: 1. Per the germline V gene, CDR1 is LNHNV and CDR2 is YYDKDF (reference sequence). The CDR3 nucleotides read TGTGCCACCAGCAGAGATGGGACAGCGAACACCGGGGAGCTGTTTTTT. This encodes CATSRDGTANTGELFF.

V is TRBV7-9 and J is TRBJ2-3, with D unresolved. Germline V gives CDR1 SEHNR, CDR2 FQNEAQ (reference sequence). The CDR3 consists of 12 residues. V shed 3 bases and J shed 5 bases, with 6 bases lying between them. In nucleotides, the CDR3 is TGTGCCAGCAGCTTTAATCTAGATACGCAGTATTTT. This encodes CASSFNLDTQYF.

On this clone: The sample carries other DNA sequences with the same CDR3. The chain recombines TRBV5-1 with TRBJ2-2, with 9 nucleotides matching TRBD1. The germline V gene encodes CDR1 SGHRS and CDR2 YFSETQ. V lost 4 bases to trimming and J lost 4 bases; unmatched junction nucleotides: 5. The CDR3 length is 15 residues. The CDR3 sequence: CASSLQGAGTGELFF. The DNA of the CDR3 is TGCGCCAGCAGCCTACAGGGGGCGGGCACCGGGGAGCTGTTTTTT.

This clone was observed a single time. The genes are TRBV2 and TRBJ2-2; 14 nucleotides agree with TRBD2. The CDR3 totals 15 residues. J was trimmed by 7 bases and V by 7 bases; bases with no gene match: 5. From germline, CDR1 is SNHLY and CDR2 FYNNEI. CDR3 sequence reads: CASKTSGGAGGELFF. As DNA, the CDR3 is TGTGCCAGCAAGACTAGCGGGGGGGCCGGCGGGGAGCTGTTTTTT.

The gene calls are TRBV6-5 and TRBJ1-2; 7 nucleotides align to TRBD1. CDR3 length: 14 residues. Germline-derived CDR1 and CDR2 are MNHEY and SVGAGI. V gave up 1 base and J gave up 3 bases; unmatched junction bases: 2. This CDR3 reads CASSYLTGDYGYTF. In nucleotides, the CDR3 is TGTGCCAGCAGTTACTTAACAGGGGACTATGGCTACACCTTC.

The chain employs TRBV19 and TRBJ2-3; 8 positions agree with TRBD1. This CDR3 region has 16 residues. In germline, CDR1 is LNHDA, CDR2 SQIVND (reference sequence). V dropped 3 bases and J dropped 5; count of bases not matched to a gene: 10. The CDR3: CASSINIRGQVDTQYF. CDR3 bases: TGTGCCAGTAGTATCAATATCAGGGGGCAGGTAGATACGCAGTATTTT.

The chain uses TRBV5-1 and TRBJ2-3; D possibly corresponds to TRBD2 (6 bases). V dropped 5 bases and J dropped 5 bases, with 18 bases sitting between them. Looked up from germline, CDR1 is SGHRS and CDR2 is YFSETQ. This CDR3 comprises 15 residues. CDR3 in amino acids: CASSSSGRREDTQYF. CDR3 bases: TGCGCCAGCAGTTCGTCCGGACGGAGGGAAGATACGCAGTATTTT. Using reference TRBV5-1 and TRBJ2-3 for the parts outside the CDR3, the full variable domain is KAGVTQTPRYLIKTRGQQVTLSCSPISGHRSVSWYQQTPGQGLQFLFEYFSETQRNKGNFPGRFSGRQFSNSRSEMNVSTLELGDSALYLCASSSSGRREDTQYFGPGTRLTVL.

The gene calls are TRBV12-2 and TRBJ2-7; TRBD1 is the table's D call, not checked against the DNA. TRBV12-2 is a pseudogene segment. The CDR3 loop spans 15 amino acids. CDR3 residues: CASRLRGNSSYEQYF. The CDR3 bases are TGTGCAAGTCGCTTAAGGGGGAACAGCTCCTACGAGCAGTACTTC.

The chain recombines TRBV5-1 with TRBJ2-7; TRBD1 might be the D (5 bases). CDR3 size: 14 residues. V was trimmed by 4 bases and J by 3 bases, leaving 14 bases between them. Germline V lookup: CDR1 SGHRS, CDR2 YFSETQ. This CDR3 is CASSLNSDSYEQYF. The CDR3 region has the DNA TGCGCCAGCAGCCTTAACTCTGACAGCTACGAGCAGTACTTC.

The genes are TRBV6-2 or TRBV6-3 and TRBJ1-5; the D is unclear. Germline loops: CDR1 MNHEY, CDR2 SVGEGT. Trimming cost V 3 bases and J 1 base, with 13 bases left between them. The length of the CDR3 is 16 residues. The CDR3 nucleotides are TGTGCCAGCAGTTATGTCGAGAGGGTGAGCAATCAGCCCCAGCATTTT. It encodes CASSYVERVSNQPQHF.